This T cell receptor beta chain was identified in a study of regulatory T cells in long-lasting Graves disease. Time point noted: persistent/refractory GD, antithyroid drugs over 5 years with positive TRAb. From RNA extracted from PBMCs, the TCR library was made. The TCR beta library used iRepertoire HTBI primers with Arm-PCR amplification of CDR3. TCRdb ran MiXCR on the multiplex PCR reads and lists one entry per CDR3 protein. The data contain 400,000 to 500,000 distinct CDR3 sequences, around 20% of them seen just once; the ten biggest clones take up less than 9%. The TCR was taken from a female donor with Graves disease. The source was peripheral blood mononuclear cells (PBMCs), collected when the disease was refractory, from a patient treated with antithyroid drugs.

The CDR3 sequence is CASSLLDDSPLHF. Here the CDR3 DNA reads TGTGCCAGCAGCCTCCTGGACGATTCACCCCTCCACTTT. The rearrangement joins TRBV7-9 to TRBJ1-6; D ambiguous. The CDR3 loop spans 13 amino acids. With 5 bases removed from V and 8 bases from J, the gap between germline ends came to 10 bases. Germline CDR1 is SEHNR and CDR2 is FQNEAQ (reference sequence).